The 11 T cell receptor beta chains below come from one sample, sequenced in a study of T cell repertoires in cytomegalovirus infection. TCRdb ran MiXCR on the reads and lists one entry per CDR3 protein. The sample shows about 150,000 distinct CDR3 sequences, 17% of them seen only once. Sequencing was performed on CD8+ T cells from PBMCs. The receptors here all came from a human donor in good health (CMV status not recorded). Some clones in this sample may be carry-over from other donors' samples.

The chain recombines TRBV28 with TRBJ2-7; 9 nucleotides align to TRBD2. CDR1 is MDHEN and CDR2 is SYDVKM in the germline V gene. V shed 4 bases, J shed 8 bases, and the junction held 9 bases outside the gene matches. This CDR3 spans 14 amino acids. The CDR3 loop is CASSSRLAEGKQYF. In DNA form, the CDR3 reads TGTGCCAGCAGTTCAAGACTAGCGGAGGGTAAGCAGTACTTC.

This clonotype was seen a handful of times. The chain links TRBV28 to TRBJ2-1; TRBD2 matches at 11 bases. After removal of 6 bases from V and 0 bases from J, the junction contained 4 bases not matched to a gene. Germline V gene sequence: CDR1 MDHEN, CDR2 SYDVKM. There are 16 residues in the CDR3. CDR3 protein: CASRKTSGDSYNEQFF. CDR3 bases: TGTGCCAGCAGAAAGACTAGCGGGGACTCCTACAATGAGCAGTTCTTC.

In its sample, this clonotype was seen a few times. The chain combines TRBV7-3 with TRBJ2-7, with 9 bases lining up with TRBD2. In germline, CDR1 is SGHTA, CDR2 FQGTGA. This CDR3 contains 15 residues. Trimming at V came to 5 bases and at J to 5 bases, leaving 10 bases not matched to a gene. CDR3 amino acids: CASSLWLREGDEQYF. Written as DNA, the CDR3 is TGTGCCAGCAGCCTCTGGTTGCGGGAGGGCGACGAGCAGTACTTC.

The genes are TRBV6-2 or TRBV6-3 and TRBJ1-2, with D possibly TRBD1 on 6 matching bases. Germline CDR1 is MNHEY and CDR2 is SVGEGT. The CDR3 consists of 14 residues. The germline V and J ends were trimmed by 6 bases and 0 bases, with 11 bases remaining between them. This CDR3 reads CASRGGQTNYGYTF. The CDR3 nucleotides read TGTGCCAGCAGAGGAGGACAGACTAACTATGGCTACACCTTC.

The genes are TRBV20-1 and TRBJ2-1; the match to TRBD2 covers 8 bases. The CDR3 spans 14 residues. Germline V gene data show CDR1 as DFQATT and CDR2 as SNEGSKA (reference sequence). Trimming took 3 bases from V and 10 from J; bases not matched to a gene: 11. Here the CDR3 reads CSARTSALGLEQFF. For the CDR3, the DNA is TGCAGTGCTAGGACTAGCGCGTTGGGGTTGGAGCAGTTCTTC.

This clonotype was seen only a few times. J is TRBJ2-7 and V is TRBV7-2; D possibly corresponds to TRBD1 (6 bases). This CDR3 is 14 amino acids long. Between the trimmed V and J ends, which lost 5 bases and 2 bases, there was a span of 13 bases. Germline CDR1 SGHTA, CDR2 FQGNSA. Written as DNA, the CDR3 is TGTGCCAGCAGCCACCTGGACAGTCCCTACGAGCAGTACTTC. Amino acid sequence: CASSHLDSPYEQYF.

The V call is TRBV6-2 or TRBV6-3, the J call TRBJ2-5, with TRBD2 identical over 10 bases. The trim removed 0 bases at V and 5 bases at J, leaving 6 bases unmatched. In germline, CDR1 is MNHEY, CDR2 SVGEGT. The CDR3 covers 16 residues. This CDR3 reads CASSYSPAGGPETQYF. Written as DNA, the CDR3 is TGTGCCAGCAGTTACTCTCCAGCGGGAGGGCCGGAGACCCAGTACTTC.

V usage is TRBV5-1 and J usage is TRBJ2-7, with a weak D call TRBD2 (6 bases). Germline V gene lookup returns CDR1 SGHRS and CDR2 YFSETQ. CDR3 length: 14 amino acids. V was trimmed by 7 bases and J by 1 base, leaving 15 bases between them. The DNA of the CDR3 is TGCGCCAGCGCCCCCTCGGCGGGATCCTACGAGCAGTACTTC. Translation gives CASAPSAGSYEQYF.

This sequence joins TRBV29-1 and TRBJ2-5, with TRBD2 matching over 10 bases. Germline CDR1 and CDR2: SQVTM and ANQGSEA. Trimming at V came to 2 bases and at J to 5 bases, leaving 8 bases not matched to a gene. The CDR3 runs 15 residues. The CDR3 nucleotides read TGCAGCGTTGAAAGGCGGGCGGGACTAGCGGAGACCCAGTACTTC. It specifies CSVERRAGLAETQYF.

This clonotype was picked up a small number of times. The chain uses TRBV6-2 or TRBV6-3 and TRBJ2-7, with 9 bases aligning to TRBD1. Germline loops: CDR1 MNHEY, CDR2 SVGEGT. V was clipped by 2 bases and J by 2 bases; unmatched bases: 10. The CDR3 is made up of 17 amino acids. CDR3 sequence: CASSYGSPGQGTYEQYF. The CDR3 nucleotides are TGTGCCAGCAGTTACGGGAGCCCGGGACAGGGAACCTACGAGCAGTACTTC.

The chain couples TRBV6-1 to TRBJ2-1; D gene ambiguous. CDR1 is MNHNS, CDR2 SASEGT, per germline. The V end was cut by 2 bases, the J end by 8 bases, with 19 bases between. This CDR3 region has 16 residues. The CDR3 loop is CASSEIISRVIYEQFF. The CDR3 DNA reads as TGTGCCAGCAGTGAAATAATTAGTAGAGTAATCTATGAGCAGTTCTTC.